This T cell receptor (beta chain) was recovered during a study of neurological immune-mediated disorders. Whole-study results and caveats: No CDR3 amino acid sequences were shared by expanded clones across subjects, suggesting private repertoires in all groups.

In this sample, this clonotype turned up many times. The target antigen is unknown. Time point reported: longitudinal time-point 2. As for the cDNA, it was generated by 5'RACE with 10-nucleotide random UMIs. Every sequencing run returned over 170 million TCR-beta sequences, which were derived from 15-18 subjects. TCRdb processed the 5' RACE reads anew with MiXCR; each CDR3 protein has one entry. Of about 33,000 distinct CDR3 sequences in the sample, about an eighth were seen once. Sample: PBMCs. This TCR came from a middle-aged woman in good health.

The CDR3 loop reads CASSFTSGVYNEQFF. The CDR3 DNA sequence: TGTGCCAGCAGCTTTACTAGCGGGGTATACAATGAGCAGTTCTTC. The chain recombines TRBV7-2 with TRBJ2-1, with 10 bases fitting TRBD2. There are 15 residues in the CDR3. With V trimmed by 3 bases and J by 4 bases, 3 bases remained unmatched. The germline gives CDR1 SGHTA, CDR2 FQGNSA. The whole variable domain, filled in from reference TRBV7-2 and TRBJ2-1, reads GAGVSQSPSNKVTEKGKDVELRCDPISGHTALYWYRQSLGQGLEFLIYFQGNSAPDKSGLPSDRFSAERTGGSVSTLTIQRTQQEDSAVYLCASSFTSGVYNEQFFGPGTRLTVL.